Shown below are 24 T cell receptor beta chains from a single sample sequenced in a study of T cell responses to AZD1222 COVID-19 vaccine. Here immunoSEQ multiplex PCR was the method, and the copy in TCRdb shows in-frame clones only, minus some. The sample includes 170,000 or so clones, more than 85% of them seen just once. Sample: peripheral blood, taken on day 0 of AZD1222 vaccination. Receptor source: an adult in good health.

CDR3 sequence (DNA): TGTGCCAGCAGCTTTGAACCTCTATCTTATAATTCACCCCTCCACTTT. Protein product: CASSFEPLSYNSPLHF. The J gene is TRBJ1-6, the V gene TRBV11-2; no clear D gene. This CDR3 spans 16 amino acids. Between the trimmed V and J ends, which lost 3 bases and 4 bases, there was a span of 13 bases. Germline-derived CDR1 and CDR2 are SGHAT and FQNNGV.

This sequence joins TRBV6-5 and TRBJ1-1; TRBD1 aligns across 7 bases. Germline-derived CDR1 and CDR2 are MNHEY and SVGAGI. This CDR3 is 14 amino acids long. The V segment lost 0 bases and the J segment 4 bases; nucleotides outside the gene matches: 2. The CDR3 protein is CASSYSDRVTEAFF. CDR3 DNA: TGTGCCAGCAGTTACTCCGACAGGGTCACTGAAGCTTTCTTT.

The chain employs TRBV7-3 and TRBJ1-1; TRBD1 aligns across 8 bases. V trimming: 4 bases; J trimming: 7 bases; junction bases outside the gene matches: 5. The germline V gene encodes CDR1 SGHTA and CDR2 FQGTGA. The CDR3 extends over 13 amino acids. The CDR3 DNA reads TGTGCCAGCAGCTCAGGACAGGGCCGTGAAGCTTTCTTT. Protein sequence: CASSSGQGREAFF.

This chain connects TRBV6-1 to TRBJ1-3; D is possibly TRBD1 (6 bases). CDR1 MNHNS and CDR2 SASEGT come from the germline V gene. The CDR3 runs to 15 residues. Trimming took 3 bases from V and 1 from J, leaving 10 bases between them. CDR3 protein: CASSDGGGSGNTIYF. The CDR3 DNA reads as TGTGCCAGCAGTGATGGAGGGGGTTCTGGAAACACCATATATTTT.

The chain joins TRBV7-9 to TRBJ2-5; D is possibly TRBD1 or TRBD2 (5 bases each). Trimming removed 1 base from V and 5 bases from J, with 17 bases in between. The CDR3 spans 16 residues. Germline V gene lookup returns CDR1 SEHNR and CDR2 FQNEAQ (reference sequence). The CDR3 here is CASSLGSGALRETQYF. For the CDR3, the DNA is TGTGCCAGCAGCTTAGGCTCCGGGGCGCTGCGGGAGACCCAGTACTTC. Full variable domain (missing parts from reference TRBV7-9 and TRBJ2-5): DTGVSQNPRHKITKRGQNVTFRCDPISEHNRLYWYRQTLGQGPEFLTYFQNEAQLEKSRLLSDRFSAERPKGSFSTLEIQRTEQGDSAMYLCASSLGSGALRETQYFGPGTRLLVL.

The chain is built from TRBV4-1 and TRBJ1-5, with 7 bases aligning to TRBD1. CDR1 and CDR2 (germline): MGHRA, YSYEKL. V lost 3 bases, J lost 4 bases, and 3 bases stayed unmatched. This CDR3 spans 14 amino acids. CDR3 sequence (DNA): TGCGCCAGCAGCCACCGACAGGGAAATCAGCCCCAGCATTTT. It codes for CASSHRQGNQPQHF.

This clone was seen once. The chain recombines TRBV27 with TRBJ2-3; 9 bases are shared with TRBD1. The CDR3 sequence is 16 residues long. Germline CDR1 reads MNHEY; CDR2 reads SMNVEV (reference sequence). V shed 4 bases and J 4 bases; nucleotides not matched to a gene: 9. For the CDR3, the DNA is TGTGCCAGCAGTTCCAAGCCGGGACAGGGCGCAGATACGCAGTATTTT. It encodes CASSSKPGQGADTQYF.

The CDR3 region has the DNA TGTGCCAGCAGTTCCTTCGGGACAGGGTATGGCTACACCTTC. It is translated as CASSSFGTGYGYTF. The V call is TRBV6-2 or TRBV6-3, the J call TRBJ1-2; TRBD1 aligns across 9 bases. The CDR3 has 14 residues. J gave up 5 bases and V 4 bases, and 5 bases lay outside the gene matches. Germline V gives CDR1 MNHEY, CDR2 SVGEGT.

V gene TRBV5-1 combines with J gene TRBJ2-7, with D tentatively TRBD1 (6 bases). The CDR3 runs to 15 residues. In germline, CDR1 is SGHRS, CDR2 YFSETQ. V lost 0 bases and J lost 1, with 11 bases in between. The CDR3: CASSLGQEKSYEQYF. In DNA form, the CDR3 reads TGCGCCAGCAGCTTGGGACAGGAGAAGTCCTACGAGCAGTACTTC.

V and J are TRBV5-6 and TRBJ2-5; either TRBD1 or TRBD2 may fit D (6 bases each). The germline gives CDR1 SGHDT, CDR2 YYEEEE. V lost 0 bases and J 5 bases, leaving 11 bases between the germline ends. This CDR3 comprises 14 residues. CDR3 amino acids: CASSLGRGPETQYF. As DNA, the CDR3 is TGTGCCAGCAGCTTGGGCCGGGGGCCGGAGACCCAGTACTTC.

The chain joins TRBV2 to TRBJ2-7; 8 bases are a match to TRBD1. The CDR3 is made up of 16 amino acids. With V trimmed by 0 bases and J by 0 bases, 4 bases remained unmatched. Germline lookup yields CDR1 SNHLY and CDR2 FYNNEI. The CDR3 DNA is TGTGCCAGCAGTGAAGCAGGAGGGACAGGCTCCTACGAGCAGTACTTC. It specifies CASSEAGGTGSYEQYF.

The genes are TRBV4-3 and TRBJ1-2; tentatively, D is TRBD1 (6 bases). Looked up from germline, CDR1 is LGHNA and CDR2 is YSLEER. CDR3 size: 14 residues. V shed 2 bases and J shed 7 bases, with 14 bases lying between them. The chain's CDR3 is CASSQYDRLSGYTF. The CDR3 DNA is TGCGCCAGCAGCCAATATGACAGGCTCTCTGGCTACACCTTC.

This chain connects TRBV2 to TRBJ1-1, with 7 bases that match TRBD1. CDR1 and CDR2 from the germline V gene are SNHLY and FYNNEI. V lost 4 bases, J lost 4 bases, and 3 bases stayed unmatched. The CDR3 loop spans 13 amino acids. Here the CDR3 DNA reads TGTGCCAGCAGTGCAGGGGGAGTCACTGAAGCTTTCTTT. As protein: CASSAGGVTEAFF.

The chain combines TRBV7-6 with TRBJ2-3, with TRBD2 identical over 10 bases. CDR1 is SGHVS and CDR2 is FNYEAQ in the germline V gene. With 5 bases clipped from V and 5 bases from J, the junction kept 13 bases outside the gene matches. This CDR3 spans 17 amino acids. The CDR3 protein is CASSNLPSGGSGDTQYF. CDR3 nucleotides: TGTGCCAGCAGCAACCTCCCTAGCGGGGGCTCGGGAGATACGCAGTATTTT.

The CDR3 region is CASMQPNNEKLFF. The CDR3 DNA reads TGTGCCAGCATGCAGCCGAATAATGAAAAACTGTTTTTT. V usage is TRBV6-5 and J usage is TRBJ1-4; the D is unclear. This CDR3 region has 13 residues. Per the germline V gene, CDR1 is MNHEY and CDR2 is SVGAGI. Trimming took 7 bases from V and 4 from J, leaving 10 bases between them.

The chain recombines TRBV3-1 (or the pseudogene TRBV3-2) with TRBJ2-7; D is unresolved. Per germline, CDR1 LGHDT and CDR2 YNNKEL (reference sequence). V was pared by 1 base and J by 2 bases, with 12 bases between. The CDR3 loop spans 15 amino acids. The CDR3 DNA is TGTGCCAGCAGCCAAGGTTTCGACGTTGCCTACGAGCAGTACTTC. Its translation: CASSQGFDVAYEQYF.

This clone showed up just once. CDR3 in amino acids: CASSYSIAGGLDEQYF. The DNA of the CDR3 is TGTGCCAGCAGTTACTCGATCGCAGGGGGTTTGGACGAGCAGTACTTC. The chain employs TRBV6-2 or TRBV6-3 and TRBJ2-7, with TRBD1 matching 7 bases. The CDR3 totals 16 residues. The germline V gene encodes CDR1 MNHEY and CDR2 SVGEGT. The ends lost 0 bases at V and 5 bases at J; junction bases unmatched: 10.

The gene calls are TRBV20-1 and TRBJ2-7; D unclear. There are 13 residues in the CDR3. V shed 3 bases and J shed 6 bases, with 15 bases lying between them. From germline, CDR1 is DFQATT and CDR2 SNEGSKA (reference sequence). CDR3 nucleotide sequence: TGCAGTGCTAGTTCGGGTCGATTGGGCGAGCAGTACTTC. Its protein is CSASSGRLGEQYF.

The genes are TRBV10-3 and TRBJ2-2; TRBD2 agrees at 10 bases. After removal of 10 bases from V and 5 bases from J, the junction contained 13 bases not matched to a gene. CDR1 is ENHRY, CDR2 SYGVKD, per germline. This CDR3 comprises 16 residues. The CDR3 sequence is CATRATSGRGTGELFF. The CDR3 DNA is TGTGCCACCAGGGCGACTAGCGGGCGTGGGACCGGGGAGCTGTTTTTT.

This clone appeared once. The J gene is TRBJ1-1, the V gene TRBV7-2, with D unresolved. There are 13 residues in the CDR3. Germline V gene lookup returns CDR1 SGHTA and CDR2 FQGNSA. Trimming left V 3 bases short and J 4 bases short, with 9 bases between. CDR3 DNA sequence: TGTGCCAGCAGCTTGTTGGTGTCCACTGAAGCTTTCTTT. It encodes CASSLLVSTEAFF.

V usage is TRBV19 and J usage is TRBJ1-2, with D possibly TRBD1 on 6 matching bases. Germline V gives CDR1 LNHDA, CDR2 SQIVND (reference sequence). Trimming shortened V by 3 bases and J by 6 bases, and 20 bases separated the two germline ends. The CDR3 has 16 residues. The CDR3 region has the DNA TGTGCCAGTAGTATTGGAGGACAGTCTAGCTTAGATGGCTACACCTTC. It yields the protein CASSIGGQSSLDGYTF.

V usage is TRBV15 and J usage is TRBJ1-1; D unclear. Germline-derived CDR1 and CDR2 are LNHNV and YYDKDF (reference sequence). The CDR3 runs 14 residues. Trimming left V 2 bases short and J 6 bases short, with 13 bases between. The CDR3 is CATSRRQDVAEAFF. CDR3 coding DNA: TGTGCCACCAGCAGAAGGCAGGATGTCGCTGAAGCTTTCTTT.

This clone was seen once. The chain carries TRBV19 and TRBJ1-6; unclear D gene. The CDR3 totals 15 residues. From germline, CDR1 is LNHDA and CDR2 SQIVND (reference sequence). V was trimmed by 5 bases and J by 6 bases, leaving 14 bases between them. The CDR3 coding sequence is TGTGCCAGTAGTTTGGATTTAAGCGGTAATTCACCCCTCCACTTT. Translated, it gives CASSLDLSGNSPLHF. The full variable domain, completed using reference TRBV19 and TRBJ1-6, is DGGITQSPKYLFRKEGQNVTLSCEQNLNHDAMYWYRQDPGQGLRLIYYSQIVNDFQKGDIAEGYSVSREKKESFPLTVTSAQKNPTAFYLCASSLDLSGNSPLHFGNGTRLTVT.

CDR3 DNA: TGTGCCAGCAGCTTACTGGGACCCCCCTACAATGAGCAGTTCTTC. It yields the protein CASSLLGPPYNEQFF. J is TRBJ2-1 and V is TRBV7-3; D is perhaps TRBD1 or TRBD2 (5 bases each). The CDR3 has 15 residues. Trimming pared 2 bases from V and 2 bases from J, leaving 10 bases between. The germline V gene encodes CDR1 SGHTA and CDR2 FQGTGA.